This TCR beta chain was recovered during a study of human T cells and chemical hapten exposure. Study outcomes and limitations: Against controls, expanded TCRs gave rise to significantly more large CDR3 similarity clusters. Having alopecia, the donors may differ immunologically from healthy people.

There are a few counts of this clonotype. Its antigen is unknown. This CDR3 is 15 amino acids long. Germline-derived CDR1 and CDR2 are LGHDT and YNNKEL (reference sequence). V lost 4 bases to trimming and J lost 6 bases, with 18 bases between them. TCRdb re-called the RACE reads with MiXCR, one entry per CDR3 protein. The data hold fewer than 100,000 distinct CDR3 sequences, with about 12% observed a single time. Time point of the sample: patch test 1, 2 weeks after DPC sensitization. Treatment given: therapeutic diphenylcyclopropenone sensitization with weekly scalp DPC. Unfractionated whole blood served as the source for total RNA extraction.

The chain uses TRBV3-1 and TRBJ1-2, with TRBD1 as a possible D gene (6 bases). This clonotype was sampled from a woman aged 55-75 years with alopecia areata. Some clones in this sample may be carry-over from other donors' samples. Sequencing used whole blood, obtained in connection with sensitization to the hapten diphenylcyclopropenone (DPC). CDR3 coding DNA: TGTGCCAGCAGCCTCTCCTCGGACAGAACCAATGGCTACACCTTC. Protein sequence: CASSLSSDRTNGYTF.